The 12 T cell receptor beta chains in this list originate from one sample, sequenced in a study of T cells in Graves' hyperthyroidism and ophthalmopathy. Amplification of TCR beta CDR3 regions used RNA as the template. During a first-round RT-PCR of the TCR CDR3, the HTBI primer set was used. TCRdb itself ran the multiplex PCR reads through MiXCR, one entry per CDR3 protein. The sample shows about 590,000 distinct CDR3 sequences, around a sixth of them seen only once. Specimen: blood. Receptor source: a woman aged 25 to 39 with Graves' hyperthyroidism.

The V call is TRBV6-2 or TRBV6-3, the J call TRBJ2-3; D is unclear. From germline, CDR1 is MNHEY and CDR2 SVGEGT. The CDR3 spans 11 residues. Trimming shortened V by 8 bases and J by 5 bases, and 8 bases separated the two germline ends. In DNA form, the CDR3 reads TGTGCCAGCTACCAACTAGATACGCAGTATTTT. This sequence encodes CASYQLDTQYF.

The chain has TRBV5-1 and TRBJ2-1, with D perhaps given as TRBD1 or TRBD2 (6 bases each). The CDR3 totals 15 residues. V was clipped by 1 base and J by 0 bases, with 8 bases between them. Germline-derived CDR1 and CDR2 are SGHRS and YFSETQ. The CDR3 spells CASSLKGGSYNEQFF. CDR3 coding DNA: TGCGCCAGCAGCTTGAAGGGGGGCTCCTACAATGAGCAGTTCTTC.

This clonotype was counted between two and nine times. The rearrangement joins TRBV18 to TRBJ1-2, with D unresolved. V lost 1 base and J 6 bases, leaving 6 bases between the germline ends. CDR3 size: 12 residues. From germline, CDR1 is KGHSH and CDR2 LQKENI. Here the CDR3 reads CASSPQDHGYTF. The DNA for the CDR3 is TGTGCCAGCTCACCACAAGATCATGGCTACACCTTC.

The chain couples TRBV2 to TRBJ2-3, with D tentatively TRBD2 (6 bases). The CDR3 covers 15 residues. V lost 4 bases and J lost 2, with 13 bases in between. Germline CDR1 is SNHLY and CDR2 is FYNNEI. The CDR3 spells CASSASSGYTDTQYF. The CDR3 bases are TGTGCCAGCAGTGCTAGTAGCGGATACACAGATACGCAGTATTTT.

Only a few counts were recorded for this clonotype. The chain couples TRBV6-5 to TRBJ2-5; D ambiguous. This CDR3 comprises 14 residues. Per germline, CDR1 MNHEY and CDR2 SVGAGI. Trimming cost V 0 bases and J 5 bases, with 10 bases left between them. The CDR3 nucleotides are TGTGCCAGCAGTTACTCGACCAGCGTGGAGACCCAGTACTTC. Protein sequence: CASSYSTSVETQYF.

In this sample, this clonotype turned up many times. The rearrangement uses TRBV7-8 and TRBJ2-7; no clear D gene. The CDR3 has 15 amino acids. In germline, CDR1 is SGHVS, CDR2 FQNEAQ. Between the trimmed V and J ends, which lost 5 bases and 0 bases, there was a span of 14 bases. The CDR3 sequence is CASSPPYSSSYEQYF. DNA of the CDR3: TGTGCCAGCAGCCCTCCCTACTCGAGCTCCTACGAGCAGTACTTC.

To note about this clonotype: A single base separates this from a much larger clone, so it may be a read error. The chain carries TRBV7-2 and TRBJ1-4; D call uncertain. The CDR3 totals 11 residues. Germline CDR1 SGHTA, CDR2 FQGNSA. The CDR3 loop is CVSSFREKLFF. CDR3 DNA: TGTGTCAGCAGCTTCAGGGAAAAACTGTTTTTT.

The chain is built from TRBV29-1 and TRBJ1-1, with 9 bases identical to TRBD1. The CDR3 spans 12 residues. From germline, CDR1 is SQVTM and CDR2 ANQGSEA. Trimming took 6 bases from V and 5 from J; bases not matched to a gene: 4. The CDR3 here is CSVGTGRTEAFF. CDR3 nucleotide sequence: TGCAGCGTGGGGACAGGGCGGACTGAAGCTTTCTTT.

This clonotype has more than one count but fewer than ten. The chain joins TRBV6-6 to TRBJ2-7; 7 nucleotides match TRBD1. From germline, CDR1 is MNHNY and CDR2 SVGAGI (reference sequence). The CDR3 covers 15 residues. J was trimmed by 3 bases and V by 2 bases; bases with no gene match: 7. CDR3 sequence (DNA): TGTGCCAGCAGTTACCTCCGGGACAGAGACTACGAGCAGTACTTC. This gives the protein CASSYLRDRDYEQYF.

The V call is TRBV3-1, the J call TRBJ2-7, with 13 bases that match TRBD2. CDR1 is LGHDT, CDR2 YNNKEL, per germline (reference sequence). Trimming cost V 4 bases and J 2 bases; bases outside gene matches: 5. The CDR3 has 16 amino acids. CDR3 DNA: TGTGCCAGCAGCCCTGGGACTAGCGGGATCCCCTACGAGCAGTACTTC. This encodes CASSPGTSGIPYEQYF.

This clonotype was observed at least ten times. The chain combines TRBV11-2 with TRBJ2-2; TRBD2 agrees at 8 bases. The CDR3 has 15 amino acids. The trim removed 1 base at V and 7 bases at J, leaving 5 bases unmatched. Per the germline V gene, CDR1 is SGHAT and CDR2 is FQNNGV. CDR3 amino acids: CASSLAGGRHGELFF. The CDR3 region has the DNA TGTGCCAGCAGCTTAGCGGGAGGGAGGCACGGGGAGCTGTTTTTT.

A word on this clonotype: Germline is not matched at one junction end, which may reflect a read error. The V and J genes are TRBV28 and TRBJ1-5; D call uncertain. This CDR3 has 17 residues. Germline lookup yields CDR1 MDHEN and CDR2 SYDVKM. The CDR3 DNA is TGTGCCAGCGGTTTCTATCCGGAACAGTCGAGCAATCAGCCCCAGCATTTT. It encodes CASGFYPEQSSNQPQHF.